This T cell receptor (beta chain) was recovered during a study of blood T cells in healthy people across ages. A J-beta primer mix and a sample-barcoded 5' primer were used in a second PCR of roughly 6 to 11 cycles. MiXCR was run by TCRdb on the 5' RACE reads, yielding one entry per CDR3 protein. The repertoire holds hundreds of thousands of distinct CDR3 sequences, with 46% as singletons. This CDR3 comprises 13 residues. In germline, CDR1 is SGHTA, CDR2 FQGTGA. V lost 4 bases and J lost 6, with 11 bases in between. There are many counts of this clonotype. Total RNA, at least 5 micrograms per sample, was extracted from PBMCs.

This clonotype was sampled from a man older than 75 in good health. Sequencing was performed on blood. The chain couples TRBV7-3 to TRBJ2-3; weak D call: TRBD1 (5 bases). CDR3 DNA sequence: TGTGCCAGCAGCTCGCTAGGGGCGGATACGCAGTATTTT. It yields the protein CASSSLGADTQYF.